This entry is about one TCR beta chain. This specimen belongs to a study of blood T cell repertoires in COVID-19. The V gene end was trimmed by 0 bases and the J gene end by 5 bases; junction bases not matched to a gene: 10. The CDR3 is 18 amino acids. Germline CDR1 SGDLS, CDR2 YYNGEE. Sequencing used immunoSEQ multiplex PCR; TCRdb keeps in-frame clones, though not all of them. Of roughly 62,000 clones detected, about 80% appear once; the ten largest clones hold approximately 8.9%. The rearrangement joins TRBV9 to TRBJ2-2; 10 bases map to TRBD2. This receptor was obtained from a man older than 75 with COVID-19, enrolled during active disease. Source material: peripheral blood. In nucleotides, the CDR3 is TGTGCCAGCAGCGTAGGGCTAGCGGGGGTCCCCCTAACCGGGGAGCTGTTTTTT. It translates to CASSVGLAGVPLTGELFF.